These 3 T cell receptor beta chains share one sample of origin, sequenced in a study of T cells in Graves' hyperthyroidism and ophthalmopathy. The CDR3 regions of TCR beta were amplified from RNA transcripts. The HTBI primer set served for first-round RT-PCR of the TCR CDR3. A single record per CDR3 protein comes from TCRdb applying MiXCR to the multiplex PCR reads. The table lists 450,000 to 700,000 distinct CDR3 sequences, under 60% of them singletons, with around 17% in the top ten. Sequencing was done on a sample of peripheral blood or thyroid tissue (not recorded which). These receptors all stem from an adult woman with Graves' disease, either hyperthyroidism or ophthalmopathy (not recorded which).

This clonotype occurred a few times. The chain has TRBV7-2 and TRBJ2-7, with 11 bases matching TRBD2. Germline V gene lookup returns CDR1 SGHTA and CDR2 FQGNSA. The CDR3 extends over 14 amino acids. V lost 5 bases, J lost 6 bases, and 6 bases stayed unmatched. The CDR3 DNA reads as TGTGCCAGCAGCGAACTAGCGGGGGAACGCGAGCAGTACTTC. Amino acid sequence: CASSELAGEREQYF.

V and J are TRBV5-1 and TRBJ2-7, with 8 bases fitting TRBD1. CDR3 length: 18 residues. CDR1 and CDR2 from the germline V gene are SGHRS and YFSETQ. V gave up 2 bases and J gave up 4 bases; unmatched junction bases: 17. The CDR3, as DNA: TGCGCCAGCAGCTTCGGGACAGGAGGTACCGGGGAGAGTTACGAGCAGTACTTC. Translating it yields CASSFGTGGTGESYEQYF. The whole variable domain, filled in from reference TRBV5-1 and TRBJ2-7, reads KAGVTQTPRYLIKTRGQQVTLSCSPISGHRSVSWYQQTPGQGLQFLFEYFSETQRNKGNFPGRFSGRQFSNSRSEMNVSTLELGDSALYLCASSFGTGGTGESYEQYFGPGTRLTVT.

The chain joins TRBV10-3 to TRBJ2-5, with D possibly matching TRBD1 (6 bases). Trimming shortened V by 6 bases and J by 3 bases, and 11 bases separated the two germline ends. Germline assignment: CDR1 ENHRY and CDR2 SYGVKD. This CDR3 has 13 amino acids. CDR3 amino acids: CAIRVNREETQYF. The CDR3 coding sequence is TGTGCCATCAGGGTTAACAGGGAAGAGACCCAGTACTTC.